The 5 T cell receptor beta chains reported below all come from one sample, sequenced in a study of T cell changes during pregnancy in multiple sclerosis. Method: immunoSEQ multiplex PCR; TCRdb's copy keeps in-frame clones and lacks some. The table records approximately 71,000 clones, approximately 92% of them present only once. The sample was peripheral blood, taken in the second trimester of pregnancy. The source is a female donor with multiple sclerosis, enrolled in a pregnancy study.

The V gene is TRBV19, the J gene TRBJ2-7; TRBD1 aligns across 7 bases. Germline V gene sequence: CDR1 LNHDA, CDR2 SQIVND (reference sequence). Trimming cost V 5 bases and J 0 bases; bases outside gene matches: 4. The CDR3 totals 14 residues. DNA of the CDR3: TGTGCCAGTAGTCCCGGGACAGCCTCCTACGAGCAGTACTTC. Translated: CASSPGTASYEQYF.

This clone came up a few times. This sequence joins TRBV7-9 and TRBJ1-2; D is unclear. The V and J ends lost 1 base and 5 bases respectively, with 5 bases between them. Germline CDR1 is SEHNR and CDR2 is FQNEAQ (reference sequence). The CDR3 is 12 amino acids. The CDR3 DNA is TGTGCCAGCAGCTTAGATAGATATGGCTACACCTTC. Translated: CASSLDRYGYTF.

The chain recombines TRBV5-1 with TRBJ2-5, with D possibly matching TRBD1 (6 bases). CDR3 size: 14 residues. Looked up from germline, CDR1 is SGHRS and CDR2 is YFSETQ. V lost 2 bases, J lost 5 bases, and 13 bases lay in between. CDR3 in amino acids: CASSFTGLGETQYF. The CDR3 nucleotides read TGCGCCAGCAGCTTTACAGGGCTAGGGGAGACCCAGTACTTC.

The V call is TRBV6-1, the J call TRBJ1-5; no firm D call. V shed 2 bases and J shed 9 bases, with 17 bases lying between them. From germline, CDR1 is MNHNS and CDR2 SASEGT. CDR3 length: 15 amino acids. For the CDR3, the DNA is TGTGCCAGCAGTGAACGAGCGACTAGCATTGGGCCCCAGCATTTT. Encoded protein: CASSERATSIGPQHF.

The CDR3 nucleotides are TGTGCCAGCAGGATGGGGGCAGGGAAATTCGCCAATCAGCCCCAGCATTTT. Its protein is CASRMGAGKFANQPQHF. V and J are TRBV5-8 and TRBJ1-5; tentative D call: TRBD1 (6 bases). This CDR3 comprises 17 residues. In germline, CDR1 is SGHTS, CDR2 YDEGEE. Trimming cost V 5 bases and J 3 bases, with 21 bases left between them. Full variable domain (missing parts from reference TRBV5-8 and TRBJ1-5): EAGVTQSPTHLIKTRGQQATLRCSPISGHTSVYWYQQALGLGLQFLLWYDEGEERNRGNFPPRFSGRQFPNYSSELNVNALELEDSALYLCASRMGAGKFANQPQHFGDGTRLSIL.